A single sample gave rise to the 8 T cell receptor beta chains below, sequenced in a study of T cell repertoires in cytomegalovirus infection. TCRdb fed the reads into MiXCR, producing one record per CDR3 protein. The table includes 310,000 or so distinct CDR3 sequences, around a sixth detected once. Material for sequencing was PBMCs. The source is a human donor in good health (CMV status not recorded). Some clones in this sample may be carry-over from other donors' samples.

The rearrangement uses TRBV11-1 and TRBJ2-1; 10 nucleotides align to TRBD1. V shed 4 bases and J 6 bases; nucleotides not matched to a gene: 3. The CDR3 contains 14 residues. Germline loops: CDR1 SGHAT, CDR2 FQDESV (reference sequence). CDR3 sequence (DNA): TGTGCCAGCAGCTCATGGGACAGGGGCAATGAGCAGTTCTTC. It codes for CASSSWDRGNEQFF.

This clonotype was observed a few times. The V and J genes are TRBV19 and TRBJ1-6; 7 positions match TRBD1. Germline CDR1 is LNHDA and CDR2 is SQIVND (reference sequence). The trim removed 4 bases at V and 8 bases at J, leaving 8 bases unmatched. The CDR3 loop spans 15 amino acids. Here the CDR3 reads CASSTLQGGYSPLHF. The CDR3 bases are TGTGCCAGTAGTACCCTTCAAGGGGGCTATTCACCCCTCCACTTT.

This chain uses TRBV4-3 with TRBJ2-1; weak D call: TRBD2 (5 bases). Trimming pared 1 base from V and 10 bases from J, leaving 14 bases between. Germline values: CDR1 LGHNA, CDR2 YSLEER. The CDR3 sequence is 14 residues long. The CDR3 here is CASSQGFPGIEQFF. The CDR3 DNA is TGCGCCAGCAGCCAAGGGTTCCCGGGAATAGAGCAGTTCTTC.

This rearrangement joins TRBV7-6 to TRBJ1-1; D gene uncertain. Trimming took off 0 bases at V and 4 bases at J, with 9 bases between the two ends. Germline CDR1 is SGHVS and CDR2 is FNYEAQ. The length of the CDR3 is 14 residues. For the CDR3, the DNA is TGTGCCAGCAGCTTAGCCGAGGTGTTCACTGAAGCTTTCTTT. It encodes CASSLAEVFTEAFF.

This clonotype was found many times. The rearrangement uses TRBV4-1 and TRBJ2-3, with a tentative D call TRBD1 (6 bases). The length of the CDR3 is 16 residues. Trimming stripped 1 base from V and 0 bases from J, with 11 bases between. Germline V gene lookup returns CDR1 MGHRA and CDR2 YSYEKL. The CDR3 protein is CASSQGGQPSTDTQYF. CDR3 nucleotides: TGCGCCAGCAGCCAAGGTGGACAGCCTAGCACAGATACGCAGTATTTT.

The gene calls are TRBV28 and TRBJ2-2, with 10 nucleotides matching TRBD1. Germline CDR1 MDHEN, CDR2 SYDVKM. The CDR3 length is 15 residues. The junction had 5 bases not matched to a gene; V was cut back by 6 bases and J by 4 bases. The CDR3: CASSPGTGVTGELFF. The DNA for the CDR3 is TGTGCCAGCAGCCCCGGGACAGGGGTCACCGGGGAGCTGTTTTTT.

V gene TRBV5-4 combines with J gene TRBJ2-5, with a weak D call TRBD1 (5 bases). V was pared by 3 bases and J by 2 bases, with 11 bases between. Germline V CDR1 and CDR2: SGHNT, YYREEE (reference sequence). This CDR3 is 14 amino acids long. CDR3 residues: CASSSRASQETQYF. The CDR3 DNA sequence: TGTGCCAGCAGCTCCAGGGCAAGTCAAGAGACCCAGTACTTC.

This clonotype was counted between two and nine times. This rearrangement joins TRBV27 to TRBJ2-2, with D perhaps TRBD1 (5 bases). CDR1 and CDR2 from the germline V gene are MNHEY and SMNVEV (reference sequence). CDR3 length equals 15 residues. V gave up 4 bases and J gave up 5 bases, with 14 bases separating them. For the CDR3, the DNA is TGTGCCAGCAGTTACAATACAGGCGGTACCGGGGAGCTGTTTTTT. It specifies CASSYNTGGTGELFF.